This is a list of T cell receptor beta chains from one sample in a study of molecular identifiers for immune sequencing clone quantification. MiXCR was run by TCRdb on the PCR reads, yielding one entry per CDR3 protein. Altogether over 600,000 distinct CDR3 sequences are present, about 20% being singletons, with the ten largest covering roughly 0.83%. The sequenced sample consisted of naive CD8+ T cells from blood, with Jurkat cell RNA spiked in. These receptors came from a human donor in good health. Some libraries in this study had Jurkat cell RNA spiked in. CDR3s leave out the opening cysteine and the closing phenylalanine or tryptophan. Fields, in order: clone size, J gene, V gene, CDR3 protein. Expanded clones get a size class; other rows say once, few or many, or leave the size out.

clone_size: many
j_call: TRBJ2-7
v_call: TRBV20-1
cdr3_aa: SARSPGSLLGEQY

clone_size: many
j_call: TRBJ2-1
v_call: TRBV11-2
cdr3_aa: ASSLMDYNEQF

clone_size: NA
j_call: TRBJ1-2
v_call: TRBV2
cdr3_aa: ASRKGRDETSGGYT

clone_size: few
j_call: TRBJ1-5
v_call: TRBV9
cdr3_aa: ASSVGGGDSQPQH

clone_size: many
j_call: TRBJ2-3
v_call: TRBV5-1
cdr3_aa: ASSLVGLQSTDTQY

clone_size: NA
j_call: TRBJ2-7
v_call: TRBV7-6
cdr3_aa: ASSLGIAGSSYEQY

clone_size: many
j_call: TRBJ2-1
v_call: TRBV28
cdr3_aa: ASIQGETNEQF

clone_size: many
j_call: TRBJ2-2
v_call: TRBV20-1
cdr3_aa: SARDIMGTGELF

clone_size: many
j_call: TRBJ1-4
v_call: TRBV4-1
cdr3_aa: ASSYGTGANEKLF

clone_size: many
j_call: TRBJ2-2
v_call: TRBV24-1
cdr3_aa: ATTGTGGTGELF

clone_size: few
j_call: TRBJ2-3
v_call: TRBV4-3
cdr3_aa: ASSQTGLAGGRTDTQY

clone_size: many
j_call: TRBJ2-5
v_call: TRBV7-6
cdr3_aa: ASSLERVQETQY

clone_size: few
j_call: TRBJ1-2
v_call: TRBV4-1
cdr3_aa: ASSQLQTGTYGYT

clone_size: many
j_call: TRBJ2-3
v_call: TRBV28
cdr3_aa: ASSLLGGRGTDTQY

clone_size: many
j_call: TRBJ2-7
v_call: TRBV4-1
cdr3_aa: ASSLTGGGSYEQY

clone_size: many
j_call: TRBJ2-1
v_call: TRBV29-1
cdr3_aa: SVGPGTSGTYEQF

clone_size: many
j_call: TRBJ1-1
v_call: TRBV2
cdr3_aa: ASSESIRVTEAF

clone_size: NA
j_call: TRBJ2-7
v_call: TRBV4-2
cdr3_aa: ASSRGLAAAYEQC

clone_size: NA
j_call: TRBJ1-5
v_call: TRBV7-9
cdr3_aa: ASSLQGAEKDNQPQH

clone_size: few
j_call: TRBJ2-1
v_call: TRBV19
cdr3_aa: ASKVPDSSYNEQF

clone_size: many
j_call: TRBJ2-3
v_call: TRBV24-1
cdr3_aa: ATSDPMTSGSEDTQY

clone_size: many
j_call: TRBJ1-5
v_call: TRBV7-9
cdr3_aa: ASSPYDGTGVYSNQPQH

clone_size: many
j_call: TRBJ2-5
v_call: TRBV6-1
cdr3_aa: ASSEARSRGGFQETQY

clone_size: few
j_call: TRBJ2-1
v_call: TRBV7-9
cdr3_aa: ASSLAGVGLAGANEQF

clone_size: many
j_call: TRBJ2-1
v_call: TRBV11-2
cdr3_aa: ASSGRGSYNEQF

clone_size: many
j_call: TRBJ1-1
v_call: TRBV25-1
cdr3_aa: ASSATGGRETEAF

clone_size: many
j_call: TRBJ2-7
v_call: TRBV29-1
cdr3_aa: SVARDSDYEQY

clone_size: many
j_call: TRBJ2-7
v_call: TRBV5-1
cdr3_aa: ASSFTPGGAYEQY

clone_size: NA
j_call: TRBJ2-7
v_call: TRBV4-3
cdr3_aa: ASSQGYGVYEQY

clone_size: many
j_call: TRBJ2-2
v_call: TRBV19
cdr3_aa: ASSIAGVISSNTGELF

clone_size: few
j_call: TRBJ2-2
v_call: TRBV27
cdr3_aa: ASMSGGWAGELF

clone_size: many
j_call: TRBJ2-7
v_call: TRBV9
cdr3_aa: ASSVVPSSYYEQY

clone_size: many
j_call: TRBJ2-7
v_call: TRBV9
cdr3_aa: ASSPGRAGGYEQY

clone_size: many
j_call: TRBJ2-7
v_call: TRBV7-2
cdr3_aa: ASSQMDFSYEQY

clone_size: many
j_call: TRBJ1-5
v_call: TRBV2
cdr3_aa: ASTDMIGDQPQH

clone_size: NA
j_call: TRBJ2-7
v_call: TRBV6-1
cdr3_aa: ARSEASGTGWYEQY